This T cell receptor (beta chain) was retrieved from a study of blood T cell repertoires in COVID-19. Original analysis: Amplified reference gene primers provided the basis for estimating nucleated cell counts. Clones were read by immunoSEQ multiplex PCR, and TCRdb kept only the in-frame ones, dropping some. V and J calls plus clone size are reproduced from that table; the DNA served to infer D and trimming. The table has approximately 160,000 clones, more than 60% seen once. The germline CDR1 and CDR2 sequences are SNHLY and FYNNEI. This CDR3 has 13 residues. V dropped 7 bases and J dropped 2 bases, with 12 bases sitting between them.

This chain connects TRBV2 to TRBJ2-7, with D tentatively TRBD1 (6 bases). Sequenced sample: peripheral blood. The receptor was derived from a man between 60 and 75 years old with acute or convalescent COVID-19. CDR3 nucleotide sequence: TGTGCCAGCACTGAGGGACAAACCTACGAGCAGTACTTC. Translated, it gives CASTEGQTYEQYF. Full variable domain (missing parts from reference TRBV2 and TRBJ2-7): EPEVTQTPSHQVTQMGQEVILRCVPISNHLYFYWYRQILGQKVEFLVSFYNNEISEKSEIFDDQFSVERPDGSNFTLKIRSTKLEDSAMYFCASTEGQTYEQYFGPGTRLTVT.